This T cell receptor beta chain was profiled in a study of blood T cell repertoires in COVID-19. Study context: There were acute and convalescent COVID-19 samples, and they came from the United States, Italy and Spain. Sources were T cells, B-cell-depleted T cells, or PBMCs; the material itself was cDNA or gDNA.

This clone was seen once. Germline loops: CDR1 SGHVS, CDR2 FNYEAQ. This CDR3 is 15 amino acids long. Trimming took 4 bases from V and 0 from J; bases not matched to a gene: 3. In the authors' workflow: Scientists estimated how many nucleated cells there were by amplifying reference gene primers. Libraries were prepared by immunoSEQ multiplex PCR; TCRdb keeps only in-frame clonotypes and omits some of them. From that table come the V and J calls and clone size; the DNA was used to work out D and trimming. The sample lists 100,000 to 150,000 clones, about 83% seen once, with about 9.6% in the top ten. The sequenced material came from peripheral blood. This sequence joins TRBV7-6 and TRBJ2-3; 8 bases map to TRBD1. The receptor's source is a man aged 35 to 55 with active or convalescent COVID-19. CDR3 region: CASSYTGGSTDTQYF. In DNA form, the CDR3 reads TGTGCCAGCAGCTATACAGGGGGGAGCACAGATACGCAGTATTTT.